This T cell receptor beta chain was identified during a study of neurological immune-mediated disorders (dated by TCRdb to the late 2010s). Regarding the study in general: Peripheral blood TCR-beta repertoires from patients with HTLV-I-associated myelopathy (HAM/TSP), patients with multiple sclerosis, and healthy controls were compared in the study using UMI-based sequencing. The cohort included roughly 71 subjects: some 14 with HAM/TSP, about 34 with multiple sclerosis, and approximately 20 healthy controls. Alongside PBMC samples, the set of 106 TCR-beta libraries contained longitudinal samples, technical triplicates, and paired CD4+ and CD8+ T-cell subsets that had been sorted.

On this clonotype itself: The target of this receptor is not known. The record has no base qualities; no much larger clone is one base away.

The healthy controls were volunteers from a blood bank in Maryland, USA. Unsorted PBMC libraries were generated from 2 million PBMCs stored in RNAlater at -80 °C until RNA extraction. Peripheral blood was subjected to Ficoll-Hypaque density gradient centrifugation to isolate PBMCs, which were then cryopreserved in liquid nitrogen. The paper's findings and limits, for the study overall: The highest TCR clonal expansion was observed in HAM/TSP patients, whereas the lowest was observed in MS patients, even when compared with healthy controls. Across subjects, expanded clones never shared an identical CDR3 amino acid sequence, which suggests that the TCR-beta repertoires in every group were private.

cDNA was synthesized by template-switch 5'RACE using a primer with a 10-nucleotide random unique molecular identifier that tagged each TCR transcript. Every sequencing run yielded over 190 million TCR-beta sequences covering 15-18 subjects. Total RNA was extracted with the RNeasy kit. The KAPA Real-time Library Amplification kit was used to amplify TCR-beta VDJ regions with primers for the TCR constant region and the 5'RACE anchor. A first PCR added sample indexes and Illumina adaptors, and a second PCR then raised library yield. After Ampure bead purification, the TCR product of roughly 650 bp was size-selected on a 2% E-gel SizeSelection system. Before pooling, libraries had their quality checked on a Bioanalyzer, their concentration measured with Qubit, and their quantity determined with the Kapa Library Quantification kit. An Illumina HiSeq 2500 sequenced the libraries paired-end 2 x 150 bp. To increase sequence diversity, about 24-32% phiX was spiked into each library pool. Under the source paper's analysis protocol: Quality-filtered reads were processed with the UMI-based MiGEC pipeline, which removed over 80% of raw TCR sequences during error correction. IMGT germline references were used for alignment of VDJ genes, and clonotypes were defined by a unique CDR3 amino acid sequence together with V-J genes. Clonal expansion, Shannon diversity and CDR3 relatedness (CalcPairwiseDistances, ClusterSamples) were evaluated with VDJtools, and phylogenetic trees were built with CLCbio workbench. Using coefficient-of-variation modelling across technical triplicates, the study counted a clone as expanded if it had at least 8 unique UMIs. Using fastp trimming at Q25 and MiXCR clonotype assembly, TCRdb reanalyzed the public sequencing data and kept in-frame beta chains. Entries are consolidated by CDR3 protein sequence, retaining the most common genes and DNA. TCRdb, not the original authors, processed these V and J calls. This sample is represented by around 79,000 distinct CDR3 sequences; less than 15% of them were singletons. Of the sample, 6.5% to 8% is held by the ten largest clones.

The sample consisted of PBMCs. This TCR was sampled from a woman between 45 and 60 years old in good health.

The DNA sequence follows: TGTGCCAGTAGTACAGGAAATACGCAGTATTTT. Translation gives CASSTGNTQYF. This sequence uses TRBV7-2 and TRBJ2-3; the D gene is perhaps TRBD1, on 5 matching bases. The junction shows trimming of 9 bases on V and 7 bases on J, plus 11 bases between the germline ends. From the germline V gene, CDR1 is SGHTA and CDR2 is FQGNSA. From cysteine to phenylalanine, the CDR3 is 11 amino acids long. The read is trimmed to its CDR3 DNA, 33 bases read in frame from base 1.